The 4 T cell receptor beta chains below all came from one sample that was sequenced in a study of blood T cell repertoires in COVID-19. Sequencing used immunoSEQ multiplex PCR; TCRdb keeps in-frame clones, though not all of them. The sample holds about 340,000 clones, 85% to 90% seen once. The sample consisted of peripheral blood. These receptors all stem from a woman between 45 and 65 years old with COVID-19, enrolled during active disease.

The chain combines TRBV28 with TRBJ1-2, with TRBD1 matching 7 bases. The CDR3 contains 16 residues. V was pared by 4 bases and J by 3 bases, with 11 bases of the junction left unmatched. Germline V gives CDR1 MDHEN, CDR2 SYDVKM. In DNA form, the CDR3 reads TGTGCCAGCAGTTCAACCCCGAGACAGGGCCACTATGGCTACACCTTC. Translating it yields CASSSTPRQGHYGYTF.

This chain links TRBV9 with TRBJ1-5, with D possibly TRBD1 on 5 matching bases. V dropped 3 bases and J dropped 0 bases, with 7 bases sitting between them. The CDR3 length is 14 residues. CDR1 is SGDLS, CDR2 YYNGEE, per germline. The CDR3 DNA reads TGTGCCAGCAGCGCGACAGTTAGCAATCAGCCCCAGCATTTT. The encoded protein is CASSATVSNQPQHF.

The chain uses TRBV9 and TRBJ2-1; TRBD1 aligns across 7 bases. Germline loops: CDR1 SGDLS, CDR2 YYNGEE. The CDR3 runs to 14 residues. With V trimmed by 1 base and J by 10 bases, 8 bases remained unmatched. The CDR3: CASSVRGGLQEQFF. The CDR3 DNA reads as TGTGCCAGCAGCGTAAGAGGGGGCCTTCAGGAGCAGTTCTTC.

The gene calls are TRBV18 and TRBJ2-7; tentatively, D is TRBD1 (6 bases). The germline V and J ends were trimmed by 3 bases and 2 bases, with 11 bases remaining between them. The germline V gene encodes CDR1 KGHSH and CDR2 LQKENI. CDR3 length equals 14 residues. CDR3: CASSPNRVPYEQYF. Here the CDR3 DNA reads TGTGCCAGCTCACCCAACAGGGTACCCTACGAGCAGTACTTC.